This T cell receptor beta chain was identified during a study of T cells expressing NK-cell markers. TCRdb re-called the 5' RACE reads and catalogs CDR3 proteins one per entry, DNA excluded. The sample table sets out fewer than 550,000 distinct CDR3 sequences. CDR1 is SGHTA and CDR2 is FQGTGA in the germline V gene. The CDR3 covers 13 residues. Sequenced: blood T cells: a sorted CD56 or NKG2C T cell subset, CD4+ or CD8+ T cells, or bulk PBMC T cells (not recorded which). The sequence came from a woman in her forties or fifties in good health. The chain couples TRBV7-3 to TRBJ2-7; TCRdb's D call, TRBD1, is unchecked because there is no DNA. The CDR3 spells CASSLRRADEQYF.